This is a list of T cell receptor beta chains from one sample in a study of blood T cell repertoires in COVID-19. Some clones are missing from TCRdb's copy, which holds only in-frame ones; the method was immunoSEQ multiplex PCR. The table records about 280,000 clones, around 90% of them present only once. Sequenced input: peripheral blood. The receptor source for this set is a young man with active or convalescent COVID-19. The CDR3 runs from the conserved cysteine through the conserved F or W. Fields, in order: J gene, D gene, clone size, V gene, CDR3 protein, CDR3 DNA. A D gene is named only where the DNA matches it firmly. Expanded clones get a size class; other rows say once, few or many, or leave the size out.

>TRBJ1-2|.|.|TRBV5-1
CASSPAGTIYGYTF
TGCGCCAGCAGCCCGGCCGGGACAATCTATGGCTACACCTTC
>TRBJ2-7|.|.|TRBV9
CASSAGPSYEQYF
TGTGCCAGCAGTGCGGGACCCAGCTACGAGCAGTACTTC
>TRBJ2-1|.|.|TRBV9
CASSLNYEQFF
TGTGCCAGCAGCTTGAACTATGAGCAGTTCTTC
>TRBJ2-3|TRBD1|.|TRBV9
CASSGDSYTDTQYF
TGTGCCAGCAGCGGGGACAGCTACACAGATACGCAGTATTTT
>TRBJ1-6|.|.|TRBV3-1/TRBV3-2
CASSQGTGNSPLHF
TGTGCCAGCAGCCAAGGGACGGGGAATTCACCCCTCCACTTT
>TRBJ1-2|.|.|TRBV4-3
CASSQLRDSANYGYTF
TGCGCCAGCAGCCAATTGCGAGATAGTGCTAACTATGGCTACACCTTC
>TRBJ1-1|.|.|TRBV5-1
CASSPGAARTEAFF
TGCGCCAGCAGCCCAGGGGCAGCTCGAACTGAAGCTTTCTTT
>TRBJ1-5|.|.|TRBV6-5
CASRAWGDDNQPQHF
TGTGCCAGCAGGGCCTGGGGGGATGACAATCAGCCCCAGCATTTT
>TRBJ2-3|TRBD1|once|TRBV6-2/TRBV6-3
CASSFDRVGTDTQYF
TGTGCCAGCAGCTTTGACAGGGTGGGCACAGATACGCAGTATTTT
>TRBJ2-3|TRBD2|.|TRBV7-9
CASRTGTSGGSDTQYF
TGTGCCAGCAGAACCGGGACTAGCGGGGGCTCAGATACGCAGTATTTT
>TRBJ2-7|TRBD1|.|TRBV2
CASSLGTGRSTYEQYF
TGTGCCAGCAGTCTCGGGACAGGTCGATCTACCTACGAGCAGTACTTC
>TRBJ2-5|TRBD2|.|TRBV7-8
CASSTPGGQETQYF
TGTGCCAGCAGCACGCCGGGGGGGCAAGAGACCCAGTACTTC
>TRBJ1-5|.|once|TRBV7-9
CASSPDLSGNQPQHF
TGTGCCAGCAGCCCTGACCTTTCAGGGAATCAGCCCCAGCATTTT
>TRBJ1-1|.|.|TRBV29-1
CSRFSAFF
TGCAGCCGTTTCTCAGCTTTCTTT
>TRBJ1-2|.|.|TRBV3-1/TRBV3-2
CASSQSRVGSLGYTF
TGTGCCAGCAGCCAAAGCCGGGTTGGATCTCTGGGCTACACCTTC
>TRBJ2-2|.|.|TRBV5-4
CASNDPGGPTGELFF
TGTGCCAGCAACGATCCGGGGGGCCCCACCGGGGAGCTGTTTTTT
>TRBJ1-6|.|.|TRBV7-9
CASSLAGGNSPLHF
TGTGCCAGCAGCTTAGCGGGGGGAAATTCACCCCTCCACTTT
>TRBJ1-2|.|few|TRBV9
CASSAGETLNYGYTF
TGTGCCAGCAGCGCAGGGGAAACCCTTAACTATGGCTACACCTTC
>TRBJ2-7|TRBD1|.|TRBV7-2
CASSLDRLISYEQYF
TGTGCCAGCAGTTTGGACAGGTTAATCTCCTACGAGCAGTACTTC
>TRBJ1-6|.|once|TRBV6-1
CASSDGVRENF
TGTGCCAGCAGTGACGGAGTCAGAGAGAACTTT
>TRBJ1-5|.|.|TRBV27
CASSYRTNSNQPQHF
TGTGCCAGCAGCTACCGAACGAATAGCAATCAGCCCCAGCATTTT
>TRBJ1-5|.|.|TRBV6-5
CASSLDRLNQPQHF
TGTGCCAGCAGCCTTGACAGGCTCAATCAGCCCCAGCATTTT
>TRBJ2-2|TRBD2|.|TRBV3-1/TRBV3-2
CASSQWARAGANTGELFF
TGTGCCAGCAGCCAATGGGCACGGGCGGGGGCGAACACCGGGGAGCTGTTTTTT
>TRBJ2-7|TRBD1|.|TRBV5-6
CASRRDRAYEQYF
TGTGCCAGCAGACGGGACAGGGCCTACGAGCAGTACTTC
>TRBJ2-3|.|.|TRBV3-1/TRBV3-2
CASSPRVATDTQYF
TGTGCCAGCAGCCCGAGGGTAGCGACAGATACGCAGTATTTT
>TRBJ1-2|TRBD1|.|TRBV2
CASSRNSGTGGPLYGYTF
TGTGCCAGCAGCCGAAACTCCGGGACAGGGGGACCACTCTATGGCTACACCTTC
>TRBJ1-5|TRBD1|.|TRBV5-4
CASSFWTGGRSNQPQHF
TGTGCCAGCAGCTTTTGGACAGGGGGCCGTAGCAATCAGCCCCAGCATTTT
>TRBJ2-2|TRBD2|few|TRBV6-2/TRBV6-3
CASSPTSGGAGELFF
TGTGCCAGCAGTCCGACTAGCGGGGGTGCCGGGGAGCTGTTTTTT
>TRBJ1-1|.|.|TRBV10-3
CAISGEGRVNTEAFF
TGTGCCATCAGTGGTGAGGGTCGTGTGAACACTGAAGCTTTCTTT
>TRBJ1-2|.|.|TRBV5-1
CACGEGDGYTF
TGCGCCTGCGGGGAGGGGGACGGCTACACCTTC
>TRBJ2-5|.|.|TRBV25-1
CASSEFTQGAGETQYF
TGTGCCAGCAGTGAATTCACACAAGGGGCAGGCGAGACCCAGTACTTC
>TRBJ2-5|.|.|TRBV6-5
CASRVAVGETQYF
TGTGCCAGCAGAGTCGCGGTTGGGGAGACCCAGTACTTC
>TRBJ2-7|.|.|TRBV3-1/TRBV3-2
CASSQDVRGTTYEQYF
TGTGCCAGCAGCCAAGATGTCAGGGGCACTACCTACGAGCAGTACTTC
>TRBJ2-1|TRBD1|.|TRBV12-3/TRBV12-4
CASSWGQANEQFF
TGTGCCAGCAGTTGGGGACAGGCCAATGAGCAGTTCTTC
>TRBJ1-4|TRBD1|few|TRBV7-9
CASSRPQGGFTNEKLFF
TGTGCCAGCAGCCGACCCCAGGGGGGCTTCACTAATGAAAAACTGTTTTTT
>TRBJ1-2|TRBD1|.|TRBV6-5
CASRRDRVDRYGYTF
TGTGCCAGCAGACGGGACAGGGTTGACAGATATGGCTACACCTTC
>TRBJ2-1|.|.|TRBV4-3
CASSQGIRSSYNEQFF
TGCGCCAGCAGCCAAGGCATCCGGAGCTCCTACAATGAGCAGTTCTTC
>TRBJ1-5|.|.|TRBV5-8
CASSFPTSNQPQHF
TGTGCCAGCAGCTTCCCGACAAGCAATCAGCCCCAGCATTTT
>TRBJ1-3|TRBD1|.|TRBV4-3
CASSPQGAGNTIYF
TGCGCCAGCAGCCCACAGGGGGCTGGAAACACCATATATTTT